Below, 19 T cell receptor beta chains from the same sample are listed, as sequenced in a study of blood T cells in healthy people across ages (dated by TCRdb to the mid-2010s). The library was built by means of 5' RACE. Sequenced on an Illumina HiSeq 2500. A second PCR of about 6 to 12 cycles was run with a J-beta primer mix and a sample-barcoded 5' primer. In TCRdb, the public reads were trimmed at Q25 with fastp and aligned with MiXCR, with productive beta chains retained. Duplicate CDR3 protein sequences are folded into a single record with the most common DNA and genes. Present in this sample are under 1,000,000 distinct CDR3 sequences, under 40% of which were seen just once. The ten biggest clones cover about an eighth of the sample. Sequencing input: blood. Receptors originate from a man between 18 and 35 years old in good health.

V gene TRBV29-1 combines with J gene TRBJ1-4; unclear D gene. Trimming pared 6 bases from V and 4 bases from J, leaving 15 bases between. Germline V gives CDR1 SQVTM, CDR2 ANQGSEA. The CDR3 length is 14 residues. CDR3 region: CSVDGPDGNEKLFF. The CDR3 bases are TGCAGCGTAGACGGACCGGATGGTAATGAAAAACTGTTTTTT.

This chain uses TRBV4-2 with TRBJ2-7, with 7 bases fitting TRBD2. This CDR3 is built from 17 residues. V shed 0 bases and J 0 bases; nucleotides not matched to a gene: 8. Germline CDR1 reads LGHNA; CDR2 reads YNFKEQ. CDR3 coding DNA: TGTGCCAGCAGCCAAGAAGGGAGCGGGGAAGTCTCCTACGAGCAGTACTTC. It specifies CASSQEGSGEVSYEQYF.

This clonotype was counted ten times or more. The CDR3 region has the DNA TGCGCCAGCAGCTCCCAGGGACCCATCCCAGATACGCAGTATTTT. Translation gives CASSSQGPIPDTQYF. The chain links TRBV5-1 to TRBJ2-3, with D perhaps matching TRBD1 or TRBD2 (5 bases each). This CDR3 spans 15 amino acids. Germline CDR1 and CDR2: SGHRS and YFSETQ. The germline V and J ends were trimmed by 3 bases and 4 bases, with 15 bases remaining between them.

J is TRBJ1-2 and V is TRBV7-9; perhaps TRBD1 as D (6 bases). Germline values: CDR1 SEHNR, CDR2 FQNEAQ (reference sequence). The CDR3 loop spans 15 amino acids. The ends were cut back, 4 bases at V and 2 bases at J, with 14 bases in the middle. In DNA form, the CDR3 reads TGTGCCAGCAGCTCTCAACAGGGTCTCAACTATGGCTACACCTTC. It translates to CASSSQQGLNYGYTF.

The chain uses TRBV12-3 or TRBV12-4 and TRBJ1-6, with a tentative D call TRBD1 (6 bases). With 3 bases removed from V and 4 bases from J, the gap between germline ends came to 7 bases. The CDR3 has 14 amino acids. CDR3 in amino acids: CASSFRGYNSPLHF. The CDR3 region has the DNA TGTGCCAGCAGTTTTAGGGGGTATAATTCACCCCTCCACTTT.

The chain uses TRBV4-3 and TRBJ1-1; no firm D call. Germline V gene lookup returns CDR1 LGHNA and CDR2 YSLEER. The CDR3 consists of 11 residues. Trimming pared 0 bases from V and 7 bases from J, leaving 3 bases between. CDR3 DNA sequence: TGCGCCAGCAGCCAAGATGGTGAAGCTTTCTTT. This translates into CASSQDGEAFF.

This clonotype was seen only a few times. The chain is built from TRBV12-3 or TRBV12-4 and TRBJ2-1, with D possibly called TRBD1 or TRBD2 (6 bases each). The better agreement between TRBJ2-7 and the DNA end casts doubt on the J call. The CDR3 is 16 residues long. CDR3 region: CASSLQGGGTYNEQYF. CDR3 bases: TGTGCCAGCAGTTTACAAGGGGGAGGAACCTACAATGAGCAGTACTTC.

The V call is TRBV2, the J call TRBJ1-6; TRBD1 is a possible D gene (6 bases). With 10 bases removed from V and 7 bases from J, the gap between germline ends came to 11 bases. The germline CDR1 and CDR2 sequences are SNHLY and FYNNEI. The CDR3 is 12 amino acids. The CDR3 protein is CATTTGNSPLHF. In DNA form, the CDR3 reads TGTGCCACTACTACAGGGAATTCACCCCTCCACTTT. The full variable domain, its missing parts supplied by reference TRBV2 and TRBJ1-6, is EPEVTQTPSHQVTQMGQEVILRCVPISNHLYFYWYRQILGQKVEFLVSFYNNEISEKSEIFDDQFSVERPDGSNFTLKIRSTKLEDSAMYFCATTTGNSPLHFGNGTRLTVT.

Here the CDR3 reads CASSATGDGNTIYF. CDR3 coding DNA: TGTGCCAGCAGCGCCACAGGGGATGGAAACACCATATATTTT. The chain uses TRBV7-3 and TRBJ1-3; 7 bases fit TRBD1. The length of the CDR3 is 14 residues. CDR1 and CDR2 (germline): SGHTA, FQGTGA. The V segment lost 5 bases and the J segment 3 bases; nucleotides outside the gene matches: 4.

The chain joins TRBV7-6 to TRBJ2-5; D is undetermined. Trimming stripped 3 bases from V and 2 bases from J, with 7 bases between. The CDR3 has 13 amino acids. Germline CDR1 SGHVS, CDR2 FNYEAQ. The chain's CDR3 is CASSFKSQETQYF. The CDR3 nucleotides read TGTGCCAGCAGCTTCAAGTCACAAGAGACCCAGTACTTC.

This clonotype has a handful of counts. V usage is TRBV7-8 and J usage is TRBJ2-1; D unclear. This CDR3 region has 16 residues. V was shortened by 1 base and J by 0 bases, with 10 bases between the two germline ends. Germline V gives CDR1 SGHVS, CDR2 FQNEAQ. The CDR3 region has the DNA TGTGCCAGCAGCTTAGATCCGGGCAGCTCCTACAATGAGCAGTTCTTC. Protein sequence: CASSLDPGSSYNEQFF.

There are a few counts of this clonotype. The chain links TRBV2 to TRBJ2-2; tentatively, D is TRBD2 (6 bases). The germline V gene has CDR1 SNHLY and CDR2 FYNNEI. V lost 6 bases and J 0 bases, leaving 8 bases between the germline ends. The CDR3 is 14 amino acids. CDR3 residues: CASSAGSNTGELFF. The CDR3 DNA is TGTGCCAGCAGCGCGGGGTCGAACACCGGGGAGCTGTTTTTT. The entire variable domain, with the rest obtained from reference TRBV2 and TRBJ2-2, is as follows: EPEVTQTPSHQVTQMGQEVILRCVPISNHLYFYWYRQILGQKVEFLVSFYNNEISEKSEIFDDQFSVERPDGSNFTLKIRSTKLEDSAMYFCASSAGSNTGELFFGEGSRLTVL.

The gene calls are TRBV27 and TRBJ1-4; perhaps TRBD1 as D (6 bases). The V and J ends lost 5 bases and 7 bases respectively, with 17 bases between them. The CDR3 consists of 15 residues. Germline V gene data show CDR1 as MNHEY and CDR2 as SMNVEV (reference sequence). The CDR3 region is CASSPDSSKGEKLFF. The CDR3 nucleotides are TGTGCCAGCAGTCCGGACAGTTCTAAGGGTGAAAAACTGTTTTTT.

Notes on this clonotype: A read error may explain this, as a much larger clone is one base away. CDR3 loop: CASSQDRGDYNEQYF. The CDR3 DNA sequence: TGCGCCAGCAGCCAAGATCGAGGGGACTACAATGAGCAGTACTTC. This sequence joins TRBV4-3 and TRBJ2-7; TRBD2 matches at 7 bases. Per germline, CDR1 LGHNA and CDR2 YSLEER. The CDR3 runs 15 residues. After removal of 0 bases from V and 7 bases from J, the junction contained 9 bases not matched to a gene.

The rearrangement joins TRBV12-3 or TRBV12-4 to TRBJ1-2; 7 bases are shared with TRBD1. V lost 6 bases to trimming and J lost 4 bases; unmatched junction nucleotides: 5. This CDR3 comprises 13 residues. The CDR3 sequence: CASSATGLYGYTF. The CDR3 DNA reads TGTGCCAGCAGCGCGACAGGGCTCTATGGCTACACCTTC.

The chain couples TRBV6-5 to TRBJ2-7, with a possible D match to TRBD1 (6 bases). Trimming removed 5 bases at V and 5 bases at J, with 19 bases between. The CDR3 is 15 amino acids. Germline V CDR1 and CDR2: MNHEY, SVGAGI. The CDR3 protein is CASSILTRGWDEQYF. The DNA of the CDR3 is TGTGCCAGCAGTATCTTGACCAGGGGTTGGGACGAGCAGTACTTC.

In regard to this clonotype: This could be a read error, since a much larger clone is one nucleotide away. The rearrangement uses TRBV4-3 and TRBJ1-2; TRBD1 is a possible D gene (6 bases). The CDR3 sequence is 15 residues long. In germline, CDR1 is LGHNA, CDR2 YSLEER. The CDR3: CASGQDSAGARGYTF. DNA of the CDR3: TGCGCCAGCGGCCAAGATTCGGCAGGGGCTCGAGGCTACACCTTC.

J is TRBJ2-7 and V is TRBV7-2; 7 nucleotides agree with TRBD1. Germline V lookup: CDR1 SGHTA, CDR2 FQGNSA. The J segment lost 1 base and the V segment lost 5 bases, leaving 5 bases of the junction unmatched. This CDR3 spans 14 amino acids. CDR3 residues: CASSLQGLSYEQYF. In DNA form, the CDR3 reads TGTGCCAGCAGCCTACAGGGGTTATCCTACGAGCAGTACTTC. The full variable domain, rest sourced from reference TRBV7-2 and TRBJ2-7, is GAGVSQSPSNKVTEKGKDVELRCDPISGHTALYWYRQSLGQGLEFLIYFQGNSAPDKSGLPSDRFSAERTGGSVSTLTIQRTQQEDSAVYLCASSLQGLSYEQYFGPGTRLTVT.

This clonotype was picked up a small number of times. CDR3: CASSYNAGQGETEAFF. CDR3 DNA sequence: TGTGCCAGCAGTTACAATGCCGGGCAGGGGGAGACTGAAGCTTTCTTT. This sequence joins TRBV6-2 or TRBV6-3 and TRBJ1-1, with 7 bases aligning to TRBD1. This CDR3 spans 16 amino acids. The germline CDR1 and CDR2 sequences are MNHEY and SVGEGT. The V and J ends lost 2 bases and 5 bases, in that order; junction bases with no gene match: 11.